Listed below are T cell receptor beta chains from one sample, sequenced in a study of shared clonotypes between healthy human individuals. The assay was immunoSEQ multiplex PCR, and TCRdb's table has in-frame clones only and misses some. The sample includes around 1,900,000 clones, 80% to 95% of them seen just once. The sample comprised naive CD8+ T cells from PBMCs. These receptors were collected from a young man in good health. Some clones in this sample may be carry-over from other donors' samples. Each CDR3 is given with its conserved first and last residue. The order of the fields is V gene, J gene, D gene, clone size, CDR3 DNA, CDR3 protein. The D gene is left open where the match is weak. Not all rows give a size; the values are once, few, many and, for expanded clones, a class.

>TRBV29-1|TRBJ2-1|NA|NA
TGCAGCGTTGGAGGTTCGGGAAATGAGCAGTTCTTC
CSVGGSGNEQFF
>TRBV28|TRBJ2-7|NA|NA
TGTGCCAGCAGTTTCCACCGCGAGCAGTACTTC
CASSFHREQYF
>TRBV27|TRBJ2-5|TRBD1|NA
TGTGCCAGCAGTTCAGCTTTTGGACAGGGCCCTCCGAGGGCCCAGTACTTC
CASSSAFGQGPPRAQYF
>TRBV11-2|TRBJ2-7|TRBD2|NA
TGTGCCAGCAGAGTCGAGGGACTAGCGTCCCCCTACGAGCAGTACTTC
CASRVEGLASPYEQYF
>TRBV13|TRBJ2-6|TRBD1|NA
TGTGCCAGCAGCCCCCGGACAGGGAATGTTTGGATCCCTGGGGCCAACGTCCTGACTTTC
CASSPRTGNVWIPGANVLTF
>TRBV6-1|TRBJ1-1|NA|NA
TGTGCCAGCAGTGACCCCCGACGGGAGAACACTGAAGCTTTCTTT
CASSDPRRENTEAFF
>TRBV5-8|TRBJ1-1|NA|NA
TGTGCCAGCAGCCGCGGACCGATGAACACTGAAGCTTTCTTT
CASSRGPMNTEAFF
>TRBV4-2|TRBJ2-7|TRBD1|NA
TGTGCCAGCAGCCAAGAACATCTGGGGGACAGGGCCTACGAGCAGTACTTC
CASSQEHLGDRAYEQYF
>TRBV29-1|TRBJ2-2|NA|NA
TGCAGCGTTTATCAGGGAACCGGGGAGCTGTTTTTT
CSVYQGTGELFF
>TRBV29-1|TRBJ2-1|NA|NA
TGCAGCGTTGACGGGCATTACAAAGCAGAGCACAATGAGCAGTTCTTC
CSVDGHYKAEHNEQFF
>TRBV6-1|TRBJ2-7|NA|NA
TGTGCCAGCACTCAGGGCTACGAGCAGTACTTC
CASTQGYEQYF
>TRBV7-8|TRBJ2-5|NA|NA
TGTGCCTCCAACGGGCTTAATAGACTCCAAGAGACCCAGTACTTC
CASNGLNRLQETQYF
>TRBV4-3|TRBJ2-1|TRBD2|NA
TGCGCCAGCAGCCACGGACTAGCGATCAATGAGCAGTTCTTC
CASSHGLAINEQFF
>TRBV5-1|TRBJ2-1|NA|NA
TGCGCCAGCACCCCTGACTACAATGAGCAGTTCTTC
CASTPDYNEQFF
>TRBV9|TRBJ1-1|TRBD1|NA
TGTGCCAGCAGCACCGGGACAGGTCGCACTGAAGCTTTCTTT
CASSTGTGRTEAFF
>TRBV6-1|TRBJ2-7|NA|NA
TGTGCCAGCAGTGAACTCGCCGATACCTACGAGCAGTACTTC
CASSELADTYEQYF
>TRBV27|TRBJ2-7|NA|NA
TGTGCCAGCAGTTCCGGGACTAGGGGGCAGGAGCAGTACTTC
CASSSGTRGQEQYF
>TRBV5-6|TRBJ2-7|TRBD2|NA
TGTGCCAGCGGAGCGGGAGTCTCCTACGAGCAGTACTTC
CASGAGVSYEQYF
>TRBV11-2|TRBJ2-7|NA|NA
TGTGCCAGCAGCTTACACCCGTCAGGGTCCTACGAGCAGTACTTC
CASSLHPSGSYEQYF
>TRBV15|TRBJ2-1|NA|NA
TGTGCCCTTTCCCCACGCGGGGAGTACAATGAGCAGTTCTTC
CALSPRGEYNEQFF
>TRBV4-1|TRBJ1-3|TRBD1|NA
TGCGCCAGCACCCAAGACAGGGGCTCTGGAAACACCATATATTTT
CASTQDRGSGNTIYF
>TRBV29-1|TRBJ2-1|NA|NA
TGCAGCGTTGAAGAGACGGGGAGCTCCTACAATGAGCAGTTCTTC
CSVEETGSSYNEQFF
>TRBV2|TRBJ2-5|TRBD2|once
TGTGCCAGCAGTTTAGGGGAGGTTAGCGGGAGTGAGACCCAGTACTTC
CASSLGEVSGSETQYF
>TRBV27|TRBJ1-1|NA|NA
TGTGCCAGCAGTTTTGGCGGCCTCTGGACTGAAGCTTTCTTT
CASSFGGLWTEAFF
>TRBV27|TRBJ2-2|NA|NA
TGTGCCAGCAGTTCCCCTCTTGGGGGGGCGCATGGAGGCGGGGAGCTGTTTTTT
CASSSPLGGAHGGGELFF
>TRBV19|TRBJ2-3|TRBD2|NA
TGTGCCAGTAGTCCCGGACTAGCGGCTCGTACAGATACGCAGTATTTT
CASSPGLAARTDTQYF
>TRBV9|TRBJ2-5|TRBD2|NA
TGTGCCAGCAGCGCCTTAGCGGGAGCTGAGACCCAGTACTTC
CASSALAGAETQYF
>TRBV13|TRBJ2-7|TRBD2|NA
TGTGCCAGCAGCCCCCTAAGACTAGCGGGAGTCCACGAGCAGTACTTC
CASSPLRLAGVHEQYF
>TRBV4-3|TRBJ2-5|NA|NA
TGCGCCAGCAGCCAAGATGGTTTGGCACCGGGGGAAGAAGAGACCCAGTACTTC
CASSQDGLAPGEEETQYF